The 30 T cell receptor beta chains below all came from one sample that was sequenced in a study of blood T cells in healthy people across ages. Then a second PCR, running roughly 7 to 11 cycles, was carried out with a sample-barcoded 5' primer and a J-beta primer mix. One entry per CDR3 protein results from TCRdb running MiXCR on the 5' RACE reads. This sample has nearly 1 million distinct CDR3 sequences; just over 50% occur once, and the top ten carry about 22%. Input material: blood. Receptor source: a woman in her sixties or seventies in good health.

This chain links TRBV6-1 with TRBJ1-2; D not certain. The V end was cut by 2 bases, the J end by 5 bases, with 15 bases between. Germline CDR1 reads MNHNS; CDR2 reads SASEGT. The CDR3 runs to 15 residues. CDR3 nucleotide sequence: TGTGCCAGCAGTGAAATAATTGGCCTGTGGTATGGCTACACCTTC. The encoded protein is CASSEIIGLWYGYTF.

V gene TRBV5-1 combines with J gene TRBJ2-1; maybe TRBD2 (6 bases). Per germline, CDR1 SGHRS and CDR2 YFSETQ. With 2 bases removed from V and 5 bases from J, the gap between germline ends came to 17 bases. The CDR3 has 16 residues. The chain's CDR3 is CASSLVKGLLDNEQFF. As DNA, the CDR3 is TGCGCCAGCAGCTTAGTCAAGGGACTCCTAGACAATGAGCAGTTCTTC. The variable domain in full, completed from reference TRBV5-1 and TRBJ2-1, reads KAGVTQTPRYLIKTRGQQVTLSCSPISGHRSVSWYQQTPGQGLQFLFEYFSETQRNKGNFPGRFSGRQFSNSRSEMNVSTLELGDSALYLCASSLVKGLLDNEQFFGPGTRLTVL.

The CDR3 nucleotides are TGCAGCGTTAATATCTTGGGCCTAGTAAGGGCAGATACGCAGTATTTT. Protein: CSVNILGLVRADTQYF. The chain joins TRBV29-1 to TRBJ2-3; D gene ambiguous. Deletions cut 5 bases from V and 4 bases from J, with 22 bases between. Germline lookup yields CDR1 SQVTM and CDR2 ANQGSEA. CDR3 size: 16 residues.

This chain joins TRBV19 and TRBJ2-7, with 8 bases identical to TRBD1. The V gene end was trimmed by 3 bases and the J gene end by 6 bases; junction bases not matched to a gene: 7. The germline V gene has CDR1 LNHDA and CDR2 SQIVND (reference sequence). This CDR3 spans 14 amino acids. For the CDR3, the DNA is TGTGCCAGTAGTATGTGGACAGGGAACTCCGAGCAGTACTTC. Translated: CASSMWTGNSEQYF.

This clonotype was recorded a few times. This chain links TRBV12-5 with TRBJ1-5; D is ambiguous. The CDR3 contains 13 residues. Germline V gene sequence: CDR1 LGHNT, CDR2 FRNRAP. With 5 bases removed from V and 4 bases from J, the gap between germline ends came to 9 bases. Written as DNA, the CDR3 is TGTGCTAGTGGTCCGAAAGGAAATCAGCCCCAGCATTTT. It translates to CASGPKGNQPQHF.

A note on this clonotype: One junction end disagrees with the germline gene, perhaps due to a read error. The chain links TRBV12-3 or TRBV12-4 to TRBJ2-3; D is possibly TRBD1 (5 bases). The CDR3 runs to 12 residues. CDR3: CASASSTGTQYF. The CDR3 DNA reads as TGTGCCAGCGCGAGTAGCACAGGTACGCAGTATTTT.

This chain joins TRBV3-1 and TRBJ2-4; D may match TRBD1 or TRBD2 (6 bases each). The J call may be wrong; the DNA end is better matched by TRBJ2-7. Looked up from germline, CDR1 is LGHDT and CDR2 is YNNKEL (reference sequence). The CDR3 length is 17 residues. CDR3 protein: CASSQDPGADIRTEQYF. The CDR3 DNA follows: TGTGCCAGCAGCCAAGACCCGGGGGCGGATATACGAACCGAGCAGTACTTC.

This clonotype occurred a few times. Here the CDR3 reads CASTGQGQTYEQYF. CDR3 nucleotide sequence: TGTGCCAGCACTGGACAGGGGCAAACCTACGAGCAGTACTTC. J is TRBJ2-7 and V is TRBV28, with TRBD1 matching 9 bases. The CDR3 loop spans 14 amino acids. Per the germline V gene, CDR1 is MDHEN and CDR2 is SYDVKM. J lost 2 bases, V lost 7 bases, and 6 bases had no gene match.

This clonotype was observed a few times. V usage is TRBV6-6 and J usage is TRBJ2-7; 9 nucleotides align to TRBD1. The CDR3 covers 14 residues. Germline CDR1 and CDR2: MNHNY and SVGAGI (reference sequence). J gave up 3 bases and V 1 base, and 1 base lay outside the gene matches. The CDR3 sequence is CASSYWGQGYEQYF. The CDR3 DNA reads TGTGCCAGCAGTTACTGGGGACAGGGCTACGAGCAGTACTTC.

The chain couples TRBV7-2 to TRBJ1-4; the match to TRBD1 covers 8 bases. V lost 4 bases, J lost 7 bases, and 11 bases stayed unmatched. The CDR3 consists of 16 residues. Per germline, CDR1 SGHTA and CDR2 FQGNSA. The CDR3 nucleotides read TGTGCCAGCAGCTATTATAGGACAGGGAACGCTGAAAAACTGTTTTTT. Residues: CASSYYRTGNAEKLFF.

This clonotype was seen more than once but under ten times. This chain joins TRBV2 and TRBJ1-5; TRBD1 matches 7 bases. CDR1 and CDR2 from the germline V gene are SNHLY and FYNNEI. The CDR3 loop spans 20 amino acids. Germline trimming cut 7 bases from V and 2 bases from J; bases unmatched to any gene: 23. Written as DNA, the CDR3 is TGTGCCAGCACCGGTGGCACCGACAGGGACTACCTGCCGGGCAATCAGCCCCAGCATTTT. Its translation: CASTGGTDRDYLPGNQPQHF.

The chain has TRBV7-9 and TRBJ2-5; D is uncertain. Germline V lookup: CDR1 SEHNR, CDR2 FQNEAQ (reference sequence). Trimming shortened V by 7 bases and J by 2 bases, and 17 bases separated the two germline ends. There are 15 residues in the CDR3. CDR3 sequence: CASTVSSTAQETQYF. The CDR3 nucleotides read TGTGCCAGCACCGTCTCAAGTACAGCTCAAGAGACCCAGTACTTC. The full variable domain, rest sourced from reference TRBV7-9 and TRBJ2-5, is DTGVSQNPRHKITKRGQNVTFRCDPISEHNRLYWYRQTLGQGPEFLTYFQNEAQLEKSRLLSDRFSAERPKGSFSTLEIQRTEQGDSAMYLCASTVSSTAQETQYFGPGTRLLVL.

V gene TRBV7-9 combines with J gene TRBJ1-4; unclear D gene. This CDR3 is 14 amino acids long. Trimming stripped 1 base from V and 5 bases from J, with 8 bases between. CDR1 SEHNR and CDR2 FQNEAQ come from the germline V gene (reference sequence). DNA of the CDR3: TGTGCCAGCAGCTTAGGTACTACCAATGAAAAACTGTTTTTT. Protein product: CASSLGTTNEKLFF.

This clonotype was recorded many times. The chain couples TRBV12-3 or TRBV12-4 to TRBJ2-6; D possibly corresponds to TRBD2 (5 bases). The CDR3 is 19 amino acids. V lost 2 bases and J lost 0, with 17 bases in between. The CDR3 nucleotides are TGTGCCAGCAGTTTAAGCCCGGCAGGACTTCCCTCTGGGGCCAACGTCCTGACTTTC. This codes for CASSLSPAGLPSGANVLTF.

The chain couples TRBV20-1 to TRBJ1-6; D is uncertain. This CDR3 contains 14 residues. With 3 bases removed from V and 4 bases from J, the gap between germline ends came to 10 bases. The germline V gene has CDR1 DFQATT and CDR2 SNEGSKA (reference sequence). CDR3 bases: TGCAGTGCTAGTGGCAGGAATTATAATTCACCCCTCCACTTT. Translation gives CSASGRNYNSPLHF.

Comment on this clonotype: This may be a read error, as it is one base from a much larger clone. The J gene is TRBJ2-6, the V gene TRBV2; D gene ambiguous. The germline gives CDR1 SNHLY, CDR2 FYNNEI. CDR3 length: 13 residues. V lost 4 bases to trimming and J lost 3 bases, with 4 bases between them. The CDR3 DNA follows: TGTGCCAGCAGTGTAGGTGGGGCCAACGTCCTGACTTTC. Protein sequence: CASSVGGANVLTF.

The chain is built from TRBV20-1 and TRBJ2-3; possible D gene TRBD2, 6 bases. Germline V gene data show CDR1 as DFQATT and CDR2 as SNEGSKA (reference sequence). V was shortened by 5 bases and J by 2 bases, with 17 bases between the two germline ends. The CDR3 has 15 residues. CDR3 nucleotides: TGCAGTGCTCCCGACGCGGGATCTACCACAGATACGCAGTATTTT. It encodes CSAPDAGSTTDTQYF.

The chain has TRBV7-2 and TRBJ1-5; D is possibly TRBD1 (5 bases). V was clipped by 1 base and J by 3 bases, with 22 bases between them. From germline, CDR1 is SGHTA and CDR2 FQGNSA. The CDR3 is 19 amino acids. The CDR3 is CASSLVGTRRTNLNQPQHF. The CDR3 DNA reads TGTGCCAGCAGCTTAGTGGGGACTCGAAGGACCAATCTCAATCAGCCCCAGCATTTT. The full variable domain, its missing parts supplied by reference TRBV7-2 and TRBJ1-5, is GAGVSQSPSNKVTEKGKDVELRCDPISGHTALYWYRQSLGQGLEFLIYFQGNSAPDKSGLPSDRFSAERTGGSVSTLTIQRTQQEDSAVYLCASSLVGTRRTNLNQPQHFGDGTRLSIL.

The CDR3 region is CSAEGAGGSDTQYF. The CDR3 DNA sequence: TGCAGTGCTGAGGGGGCGGGAGGTTCAGATACGCAGTATTTT. The chain joins TRBV20-1 to TRBJ2-3, with D possibly being TRBD2 (8 bases). V shed 5 bases and J shed 4 bases, with 16 bases lying between them. The CDR3 loop spans 14 amino acids. From germline, CDR1 is DFQATT and CDR2 SNEGSKA (reference sequence).

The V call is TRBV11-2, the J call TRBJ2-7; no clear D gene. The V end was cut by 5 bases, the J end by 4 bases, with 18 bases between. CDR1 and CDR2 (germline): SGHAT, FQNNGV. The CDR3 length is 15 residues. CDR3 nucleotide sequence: TGTGCCAGCAGCCTCGGACCCTGGAAAACTTACGAGCAGTACTTC. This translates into CASSLGPWKTYEQYF.

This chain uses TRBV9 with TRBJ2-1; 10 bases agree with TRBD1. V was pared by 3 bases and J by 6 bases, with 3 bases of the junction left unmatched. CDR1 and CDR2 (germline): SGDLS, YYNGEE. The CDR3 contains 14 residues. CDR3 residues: CASSERTGGNEQFF. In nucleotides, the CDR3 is TGTGCCAGCAGCGAGCGGACAGGGGGCAATGAGCAGTTCTTC.

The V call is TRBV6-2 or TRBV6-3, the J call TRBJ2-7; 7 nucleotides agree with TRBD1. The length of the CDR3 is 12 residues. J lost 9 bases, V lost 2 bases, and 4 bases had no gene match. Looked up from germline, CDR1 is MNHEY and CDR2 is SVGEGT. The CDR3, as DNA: TGTGCCAGCAGTTACACACAGGGGAGGCAGTACTTC. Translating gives CASSYTQGRQYF.

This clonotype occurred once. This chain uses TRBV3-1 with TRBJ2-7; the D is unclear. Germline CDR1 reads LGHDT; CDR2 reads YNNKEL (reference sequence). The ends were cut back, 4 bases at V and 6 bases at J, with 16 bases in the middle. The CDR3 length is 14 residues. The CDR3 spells CASSLSASPAEQYF. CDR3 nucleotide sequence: TGTGCCAGCAGCCTGTCTGCGTCCCCAGCCGAGCAGTACTTC.

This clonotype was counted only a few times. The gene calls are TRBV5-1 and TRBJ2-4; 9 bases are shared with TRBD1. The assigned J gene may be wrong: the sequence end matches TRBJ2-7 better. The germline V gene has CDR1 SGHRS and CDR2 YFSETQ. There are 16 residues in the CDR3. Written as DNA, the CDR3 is TGCGCCAGCAGCTTCCAGGAGGACAGGGGTTTCTACGAGCAGTACTTC. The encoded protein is CASSFQEDRGFYEQYF.

The CDR3 region has the DNA TGTGCCAGCAGCCGCCGGGACAACTATGGCTACACCTTC. This gives the protein CASSRRDNYGYTF. The genes are TRBV4-2 and TRBJ1-2, with D perhaps matching TRBD1 (5 bases). V lost 4 bases, J lost 2 bases, and 8 bases lay in between. CDR3 length: 13 amino acids. Germline CDR1 and CDR2: LGHNA and YNFKEQ.

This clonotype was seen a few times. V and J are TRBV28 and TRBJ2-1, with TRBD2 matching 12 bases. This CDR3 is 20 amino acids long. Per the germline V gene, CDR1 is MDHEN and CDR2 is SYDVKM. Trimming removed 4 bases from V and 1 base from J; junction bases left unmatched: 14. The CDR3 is CASSWETTSGRFVSYNEQFF. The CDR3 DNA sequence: TGTGCCAGCAGTTGGGAGACCACTAGCGGGAGGTTTGTATCCTACAATGAGCAGTTCTTC.

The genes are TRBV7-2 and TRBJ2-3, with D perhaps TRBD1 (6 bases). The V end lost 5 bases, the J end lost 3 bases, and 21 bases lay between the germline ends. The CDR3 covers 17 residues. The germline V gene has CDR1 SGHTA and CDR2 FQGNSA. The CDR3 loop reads CASSTKTTGLRTDTQYF. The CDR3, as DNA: TGTGCCAGCAGCACGAAGACCACAGGGTTAAGAACAGATACGCAGTATTTT. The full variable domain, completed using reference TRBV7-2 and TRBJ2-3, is GAGVSQSPSNKVTEKGKDVELRCDPISGHTALYWYRQSLGQGLEFLIYFQGNSAPDKSGLPSDRFSAERTGGSVSTLTIQRTQQEDSAVYLCASSTKTTGLRTDTQYFGPGTRLTVL.

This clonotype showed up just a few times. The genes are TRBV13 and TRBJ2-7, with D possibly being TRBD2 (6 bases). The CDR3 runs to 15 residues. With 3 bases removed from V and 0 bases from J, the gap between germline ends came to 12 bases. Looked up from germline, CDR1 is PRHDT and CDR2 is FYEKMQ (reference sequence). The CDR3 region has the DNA TGTGCCAGCAGCTTGTTTCCGGGAGACTCCTACGAGCAGTACTTC. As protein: CASSLFPGDSYEQYF.

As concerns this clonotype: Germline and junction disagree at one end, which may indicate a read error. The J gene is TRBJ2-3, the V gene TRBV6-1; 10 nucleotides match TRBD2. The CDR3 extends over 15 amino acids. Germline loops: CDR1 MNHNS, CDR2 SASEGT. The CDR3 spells CASIEAGGITDTQYF. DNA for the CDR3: TGTGCCAGCATTGAAGCGGGAGGGATCACAGATACGCAGTATTTT.

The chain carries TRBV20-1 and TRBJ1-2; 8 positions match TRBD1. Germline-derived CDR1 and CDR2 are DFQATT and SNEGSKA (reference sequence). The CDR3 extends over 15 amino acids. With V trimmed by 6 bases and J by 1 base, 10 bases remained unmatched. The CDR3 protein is CSAGGTGPFNYGYTF. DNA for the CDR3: TGCAGTGCAGGGGGGACAGGACCTTTTAACTATGGCTACACCTTC.